Below, 11 T cell receptor beta chains from the same sample are listed, as sequenced in a study of OX40 agonist ivuxolimab in advanced cancers. TCRdb keeps only in-frame clones here, not all; method: immunoSEQ multiplex PCR. The top ten clones hold around 13% of a sample with 35,000 to 50,000 clones, more than 75% of them seen once. The specimen comprised CD4+ or CD8+ T cells sorted from blood, sampled in a trial of the OX40 agonist ivuxolimab. These receptors came from an adult with an advanced solid tumor such as melanoma, head and neck, liver or kidney cancer.

The rearrangement links TRBV7-8 to TRBJ1-6; no clear D gene. The CDR3 consists of 17 residues. Per the germline V gene, CDR1 is SGHVS and CDR2 is FQNEAQ. V was shortened by 5 bases and J by 2 bases, with 16 bases between the two germline ends. The CDR3: CASSPRRGIAYNSPLHF. CDR3 bases: TGTGCCAGCAGCCCCCGGCGAGGGATCGCCTATAATTCACCCCTCCACTTT.

J is TRBJ2-2 and V is TRBV11-3; 11 bases match TRBD2. CDR3 size: 15 residues. Germline V gives CDR1 SGHNT, CDR2 YENEEA. V shed 5 bases and J 7 bases; nucleotides not matched to a gene: 6. CDR3 bases: TGTGCCAGCAGCCTTAGCGGGGGGGCCGGCGGGGAGCTGTTTTTT. Its translation: CASSLSGGAGGELFF.

This chain connects TRBV29-1 to TRBJ2-1, with 8 bases aligning to TRBD2. The CDR3 contains 14 residues. V gave up 0 bases and J gave up 7 bases; unmatched junction bases: 5. Germline V gene sequence: CDR1 SQVTM, CDR2 ANQGSEA. The CDR3 nucleotides are TGCAGCGTTGAAGATCGGGAGGGCACTAATGAGCAGTTCTTC. Translated, it gives CSVEDREGTNEQFF.

The V call is TRBV5-4, the J call TRBJ1-6; the D gene is possibly TRBD1 (6 bases). Germline V lookup: CDR1 SGHNT, CDR2 YYREEE (reference sequence). The V end was cut by 4 bases, the J end by 7 bases, with 15 bases between. The CDR3 is 15 amino acids. The CDR3 sequence is CASSPRGGANSPLHF. CDR3 DNA: TGTGCCAGCAGCCCCCGCGGGGGGGCAAATTCACCCCTCCACTTT. The variable domain in full, completed from reference TRBV5-4 and TRBJ1-6, reads ETGVTQSPTHLIKTRGQQVTLRCSSQSGHNTVSWYQQALGQGPQFIFQYYREEENGRGNFPPRFSGLQFPNYSSELNVNALELDDSALYLCASSPRGGANSPLHFGNGTRLTVT.

The chain employs TRBV7-6 and TRBJ2-1; 12 bases align to TRBD2. Germline CDR1 and CDR2: SGHVS and FNYEAQ. After removal of 5 bases from V and 7 bases from J, the junction contained 9 bases not matched to a gene. The CDR3 runs to 16 residues. The CDR3 region has the DNA TGTGCCAGCAGCCACGGGACTAGCGGGTATAAGAATGAGCAGTTCTTC. Translation gives CASSHGTSGYKNEQFF.

The rearrangement joins TRBV11-2 to TRBJ1-1; tentative D call: TRBD1 (6 bases). The CDR3 spans 16 residues. Trimming stripped 1 base from V and 4 bases from J, with 16 bases between. Germline CDR1 SGHAT, CDR2 FQNNGV. The CDR3 region has the DNA TGTGCCAGCAGCTTAGGGACACACACAGGGCCCACTGAAGCTTTCTTT. Translated, it gives CASSLGTHTGPTEAFF.

The chain is built from TRBV19 and TRBJ2-1; the D gene is possibly TRBD2 (7 bases). CDR1 and CDR2 (germline): LNHDA, SQIVND (reference sequence). This CDR3 comprises 15 residues. Trimming stripped 3 bases from V and 8 bases from J, with 17 bases between. The CDR3 DNA is TGTGCCAGTAGTATCGGGGGGCGCCCCTTGGATGAGCAGTTCTTC. It encodes CASSIGGRPLDEQFF.

This clone counts as medium-sized. The V and J genes are TRBV7-9 and TRBJ2-3; D may be TRBD1 (5 bases). The CDR3 has 17 amino acids. The germline gives CDR1 SEHNR, CDR2 FQNEAQ (reference sequence). V shed 1 base and J shed 4 bases, with 18 bases lying between them. CDR3 sequence: CASSLEDGAQDADTQYF. The DNA of the CDR3 is TGTGCCAGCAGCTTAGAAGATGGGGCGCAGGATGCAGATACGCAGTATTTT.

The V call is TRBV27, the J call TRBJ2-1, with D possibly being TRBD1 (5 bases). CDR3 length: 12 amino acids. The V gene lost 2 bases and the J gene lost 8 bases, with 7 bases spanning the gap. The germline gives CDR1 MNHEY, CDR2 SMNVEV (reference sequence). As DNA, the CDR3 is TGTGCCAGCAGTTTAAGGGGCGATGAGCAGTTCTTC. Encoded protein: CASSLRGDEQFF.

This clone was detected once. The chain is built from TRBV5-5 and TRBJ2-7; weak D call: TRBD2 (5 bases). The CDR3 runs to 12 residues. CDR1 and CDR2 from the germline V gene are SGHKS and YYEKEE (reference sequence). Trimming shortened V by 1 base and J by 5 bases, and 7 bases separated the two germline ends. The CDR3 DNA reads TGTGCCAGCAGCTTGTCCGGGGACGAGCAGTACTTC. Its protein is CASSLSGDEQYF.

The rearrangement links TRBV5-4 to TRBJ1-1; D ambiguous. The V end lost 2 bases, the J end lost 1 base, and 12 bases lay between the germline ends. Germline CDR1 and CDR2: SGHNT and YYREEE (reference sequence). CDR3 length: 15 residues. CDR3: CASSFSSRPNTEAFF. The CDR3 DNA follows: TGTGCCAGCAGCTTTAGCAGCAGGCCGAACACTGAAGCTTTCTTT.